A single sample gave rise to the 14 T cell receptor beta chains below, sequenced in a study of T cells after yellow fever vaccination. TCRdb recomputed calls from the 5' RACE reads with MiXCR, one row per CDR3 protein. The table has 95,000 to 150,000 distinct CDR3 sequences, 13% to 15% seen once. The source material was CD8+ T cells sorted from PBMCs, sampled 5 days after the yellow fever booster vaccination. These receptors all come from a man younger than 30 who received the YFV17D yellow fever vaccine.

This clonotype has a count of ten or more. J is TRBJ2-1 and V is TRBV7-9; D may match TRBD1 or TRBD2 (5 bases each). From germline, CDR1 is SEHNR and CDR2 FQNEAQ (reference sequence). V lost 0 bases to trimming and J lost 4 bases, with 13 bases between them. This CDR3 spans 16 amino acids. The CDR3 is CASSLAEGEFYNEQFF. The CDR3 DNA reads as TGTGCCAGCAGCTTAGCCGAAGGGGAGTTTTACAATGAGCAGTTCTTC. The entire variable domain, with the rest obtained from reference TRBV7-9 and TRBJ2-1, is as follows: DTGVSQNPRHKITKRGQNVTFRCDPISEHNRLYWYRQTLGQGPEFLTYFQNEAQLEKSRLLSDRFSAERPKGSFSTLEIQRTEQGDSAMYLCASSLAEGEFYNEQFFGPGTRLTVL.

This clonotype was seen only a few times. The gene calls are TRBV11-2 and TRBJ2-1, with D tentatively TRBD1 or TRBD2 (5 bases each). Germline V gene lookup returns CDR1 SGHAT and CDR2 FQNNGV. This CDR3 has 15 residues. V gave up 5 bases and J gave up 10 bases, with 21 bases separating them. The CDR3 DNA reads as TGTGCCAGCAGCCCCCCTCGGGGCGAGCCGGGGGAGCAGTTCTTC. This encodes CASSPPRGEPGEQFF.

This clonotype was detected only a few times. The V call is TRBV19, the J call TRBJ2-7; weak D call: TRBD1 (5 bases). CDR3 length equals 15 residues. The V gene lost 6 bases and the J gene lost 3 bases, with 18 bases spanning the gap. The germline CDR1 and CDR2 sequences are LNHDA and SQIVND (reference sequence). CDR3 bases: TGTGCCAGTAGCGCAGGGCTTCAACGAGTCTACGAGCAGTACTTC. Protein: CASSAGLQRVYEQYF.

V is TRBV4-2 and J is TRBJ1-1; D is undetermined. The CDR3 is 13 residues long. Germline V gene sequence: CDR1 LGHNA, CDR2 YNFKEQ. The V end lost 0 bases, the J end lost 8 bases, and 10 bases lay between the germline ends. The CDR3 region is CASSQDRAGEAFF. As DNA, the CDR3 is TGTGCCAGCAGCCAAGATCGGGCGGGGGAAGCTTTCTTT.

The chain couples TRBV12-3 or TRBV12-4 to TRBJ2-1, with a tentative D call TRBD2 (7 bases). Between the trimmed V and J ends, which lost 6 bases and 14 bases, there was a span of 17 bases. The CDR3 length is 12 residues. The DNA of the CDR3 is TGTGCCAGCAGCGTGGGGGGGCCCTCGGAGTTCTTC. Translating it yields CASSVGGPSEFF.

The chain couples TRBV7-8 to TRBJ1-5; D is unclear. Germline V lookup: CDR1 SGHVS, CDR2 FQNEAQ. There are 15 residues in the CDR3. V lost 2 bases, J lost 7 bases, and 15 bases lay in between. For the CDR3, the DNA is TGTGCCAGCAGCTTAAGGGAGGGAGGAGGCCAGCCCCAGCATTTT. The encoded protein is CASSLREGGGQPQHF.

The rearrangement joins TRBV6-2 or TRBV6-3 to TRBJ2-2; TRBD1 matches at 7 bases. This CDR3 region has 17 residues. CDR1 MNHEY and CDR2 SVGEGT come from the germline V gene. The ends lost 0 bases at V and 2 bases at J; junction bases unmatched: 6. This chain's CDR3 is CASSYSIRDRNTGELFF. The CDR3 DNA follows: TGTGCCAGCAGTTACTCGATCAGGGACAGAAACACCGGGGAGCTGTTTTTT.

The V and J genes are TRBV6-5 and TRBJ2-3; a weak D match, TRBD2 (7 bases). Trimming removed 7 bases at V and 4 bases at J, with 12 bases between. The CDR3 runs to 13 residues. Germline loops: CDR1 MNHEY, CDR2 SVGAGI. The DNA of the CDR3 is TGTGCCAGCACCTGGGGGGGCGCAGATACGCAGTATTTT. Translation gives CASTWGGADTQYF.

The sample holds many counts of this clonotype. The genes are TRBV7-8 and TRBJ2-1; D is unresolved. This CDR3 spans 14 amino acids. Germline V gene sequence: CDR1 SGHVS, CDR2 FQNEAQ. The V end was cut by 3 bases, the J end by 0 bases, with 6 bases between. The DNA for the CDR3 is TGTGCCAGCAGCTTTGGTAGCTCCTACAATGAGCAGTTCTTC. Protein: CASSFGSSYNEQFF.

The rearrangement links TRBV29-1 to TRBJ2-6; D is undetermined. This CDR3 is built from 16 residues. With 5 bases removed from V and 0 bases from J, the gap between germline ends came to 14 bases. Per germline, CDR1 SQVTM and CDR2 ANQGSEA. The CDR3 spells CSVISPLTSGANVLTF. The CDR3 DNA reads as TGCAGCGTTATATCGCCGCTAACCTCTGGGGCCAACGTCCTGACTTTC.

The CDR3 coding sequence is TGTGCCAGCAGTTACAGGTCCCCCTACGAGCAGTACTTC. Encoded protein: CASSYRSPYEQYF. The chain links TRBV27 to TRBJ2-7; possibly TRBD1 for D (5 bases). Germline lookup yields CDR1 MNHEY and CDR2 SMNVEV (reference sequence). With 4 bases removed from V and 2 bases from J, the gap between germline ends came to 9 bases. The CDR3 runs 13 residues.

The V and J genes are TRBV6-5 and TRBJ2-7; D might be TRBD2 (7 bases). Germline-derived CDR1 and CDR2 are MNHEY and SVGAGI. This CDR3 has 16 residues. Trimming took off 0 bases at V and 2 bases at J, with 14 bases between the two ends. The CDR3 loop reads CASSYSAGAFTYEQYF. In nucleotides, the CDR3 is TGTGCCAGCAGTTACTCGGCGGGGGCGTTTACCTACGAGCAGTACTTC.

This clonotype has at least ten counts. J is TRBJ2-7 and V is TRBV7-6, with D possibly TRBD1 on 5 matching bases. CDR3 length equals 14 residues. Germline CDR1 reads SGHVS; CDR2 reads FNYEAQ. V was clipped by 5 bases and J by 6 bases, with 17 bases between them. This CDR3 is CASSPTAGFVEQYF. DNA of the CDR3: TGTGCCAGCAGCCCCACCGCAGGGTTTGTCGAGCAGTACTTC.

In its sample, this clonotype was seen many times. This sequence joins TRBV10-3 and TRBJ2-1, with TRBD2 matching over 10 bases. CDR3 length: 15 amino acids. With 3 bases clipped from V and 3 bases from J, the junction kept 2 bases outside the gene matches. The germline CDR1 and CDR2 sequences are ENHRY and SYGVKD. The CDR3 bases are TGTGCCATCAGTGATCGGACTAGCGGCTACAATGAGCAGTTCTTC. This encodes CAISDRTSGYNEQFF.